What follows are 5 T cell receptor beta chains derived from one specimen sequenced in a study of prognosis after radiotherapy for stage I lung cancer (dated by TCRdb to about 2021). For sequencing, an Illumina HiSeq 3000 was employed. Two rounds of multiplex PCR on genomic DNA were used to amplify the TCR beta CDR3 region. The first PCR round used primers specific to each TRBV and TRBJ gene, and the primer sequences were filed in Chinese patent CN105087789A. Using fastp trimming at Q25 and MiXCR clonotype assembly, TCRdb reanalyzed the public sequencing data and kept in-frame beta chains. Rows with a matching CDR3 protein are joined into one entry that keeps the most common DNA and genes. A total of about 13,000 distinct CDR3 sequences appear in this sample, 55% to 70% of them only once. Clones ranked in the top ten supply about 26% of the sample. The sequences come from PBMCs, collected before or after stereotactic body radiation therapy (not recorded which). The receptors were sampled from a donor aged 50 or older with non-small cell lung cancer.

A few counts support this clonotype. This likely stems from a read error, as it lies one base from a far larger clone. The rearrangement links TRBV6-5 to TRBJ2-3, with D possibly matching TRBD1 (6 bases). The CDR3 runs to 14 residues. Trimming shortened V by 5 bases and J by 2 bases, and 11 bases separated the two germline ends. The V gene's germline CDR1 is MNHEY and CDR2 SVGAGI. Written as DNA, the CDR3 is TGTGCCAGCAGTGGACAGCCATACACAGATACGCAGTATTTT. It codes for CASSGQPYTDTQYF.

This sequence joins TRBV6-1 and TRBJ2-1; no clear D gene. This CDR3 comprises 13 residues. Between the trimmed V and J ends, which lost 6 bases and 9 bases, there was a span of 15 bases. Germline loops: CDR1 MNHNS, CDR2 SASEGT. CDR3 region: CASSLRNPGEQFF. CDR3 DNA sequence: TGTGCCAGCAGCCTGCGTAATCCTGGTGAGCAGTTCTTC.

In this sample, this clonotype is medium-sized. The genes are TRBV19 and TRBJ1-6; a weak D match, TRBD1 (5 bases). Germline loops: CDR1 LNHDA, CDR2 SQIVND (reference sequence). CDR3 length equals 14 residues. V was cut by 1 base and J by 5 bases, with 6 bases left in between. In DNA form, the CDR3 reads TGTGCCAGTAGTATAGGACAGAATAATTCACCCCTCCACTTT. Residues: CASSIGQNNSPLHF.

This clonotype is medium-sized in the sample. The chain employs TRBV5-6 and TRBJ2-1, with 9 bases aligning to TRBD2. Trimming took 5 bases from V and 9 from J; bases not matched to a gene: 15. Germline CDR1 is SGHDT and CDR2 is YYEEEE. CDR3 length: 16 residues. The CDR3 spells CASSGPREGLSGEQFF. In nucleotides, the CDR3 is TGTGCCAGCAGTGGGCCGCGGGAGGGCCTTAGTGGTGAGCAGTTCTTC.

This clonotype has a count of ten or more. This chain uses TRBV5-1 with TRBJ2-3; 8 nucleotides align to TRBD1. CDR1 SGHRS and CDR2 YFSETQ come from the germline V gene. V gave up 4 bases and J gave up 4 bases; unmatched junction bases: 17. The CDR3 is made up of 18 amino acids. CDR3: CASSNAQGALGVPDTQYF. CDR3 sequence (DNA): TGCGCCAGCAGCAACGCGCAGGGGGCGCTAGGGGTTCCAGATACGCAGTATTTT.